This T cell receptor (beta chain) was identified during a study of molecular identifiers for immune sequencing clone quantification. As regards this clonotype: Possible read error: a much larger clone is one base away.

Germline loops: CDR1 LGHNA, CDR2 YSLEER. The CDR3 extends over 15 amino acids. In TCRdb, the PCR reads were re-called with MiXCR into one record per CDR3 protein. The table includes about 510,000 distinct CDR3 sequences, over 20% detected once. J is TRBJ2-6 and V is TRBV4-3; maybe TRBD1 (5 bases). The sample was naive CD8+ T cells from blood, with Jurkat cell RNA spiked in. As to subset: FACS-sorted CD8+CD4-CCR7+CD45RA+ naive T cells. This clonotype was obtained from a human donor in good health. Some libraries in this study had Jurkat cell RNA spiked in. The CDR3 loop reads CASSLDASGAYVLTF. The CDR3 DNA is TGCGCCAGCAGCCTCGACGCTTCTGGGGCCTACGTCCTGACTTTC.